The source of this T cell receptor (beta chain) is a study of cytomegalovirus exposure and HLA in healthy donors. 13 Jbeta primers and 60 Vbeta primers were used for the PCR. The data were produced by immunoSEQ multiplex PCR, yet TCRdb's version contains in-frame clones alone and is incomplete. The profile shows approximately 76,000 clones, roughly two thirds of them singletons. Study conclusions and caveats: Common viral pathogens seemed to be connected with several of the most significant clusters, according to a later analysis.

Remarks on this clone: Its antigen is unidentified.

This CDR3 region has 13 residues. J was trimmed by 3 bases and V by 7 bases; bases with no gene match: 8. Germline V lookup: CDR1 SQVTM, CDR2 ANQGSEA. This TCR came from a middle-aged woman in good health and CMV-seropositive. Sequencing was done on a sample of PBMCs. The V call is TRBV29-1, the J call TRBJ1-2; 7 bases match TRBD1. The CDR3 sequence: CSASTGTDYGYTF. The CDR3 DNA reads TGCAGCGCTTCGACAGGGACTGACTATGGCTACACCTTC.